The 32 T cell receptor beta chains below all came from one sample that was sequenced in a study of shared clonotypes between healthy human individuals. TCRdb's copy holds only in-frame clones and misses some; the assay was immunoSEQ multiplex PCR. The sample has 2 million to 2.5 million clones; 90% to 95% are singletons. Sequenced sample: naive CD4+ T cells sorted from blood. Subset defined: CD45RA+ positively selected. The receptors come from a man younger than 35 in good health.

This clone was found once. This chain joins TRBV5-3 and TRBJ2-7; D remains unclear. TRBV5-3 is an ORF; its function is uncertain. The V end was cut by 2 bases, the J end by 5 bases, with 5 bases between. This CDR3 spans 11 amino acids. CDR3 coding DNA: TGTGCCAGAAGCTTAGAAGACGAGCAGTACTTC. This translates into CARSLEDEQYF.

The chain recombines TRBV21-1 with TRBJ1-5. TRBV21-1 is assigned pseudogene status. CDR3 length: 16 amino acids. The CDR3 region has the DNA TGTGCCAGCAGCCACCTCTCGGGCGTATTCGGTCAGCCCCAGCATTTT. Protein sequence: CASSHLSGVFGQPQHF.

V usage is TRBV28 and J usage is TRBJ1-2, with 9 bases identical to TRBD1. In germline, CDR1 is MDHEN, CDR2 SYDVKM. J lost 1 base, V lost 6 bases, and 6 bases had no gene match. The CDR3 is 15 residues long. In DNA, the CDR3 is TGTGCCAGCAGAACACAGGGGGCTTTTAACTATGGCTACACCTTC. Protein product: CASRTQGAFNYGYTF.

The chain has TRBV29-1 and TRBJ2-2, with D possibly TRBD2 on 5 matching bases. Deletions cut 2 bases from V and 5 bases from J, with 12 bases between. The CDR3 totals 14 residues. Germline loops: CDR1 SQVTM, CDR2 ANQGSEA. The CDR3 sequence: CSVESGSATGELFF. DNA for the CDR3: TGCAGCGTTGAATCGGGGAGTGCGACCGGGGAGCTGTTTTTT.

The rearrangement joins TRBV10-1 to TRBJ2-1; TRBD2 aligns across 7 bases. Germline V gives CDR1 WNHNN, CDR2 SYGVQD (reference sequence). This CDR3 has 16 residues. J was trimmed by 2 bases and V by 6 bases; bases with no gene match: 10. The CDR3: CASSLNSGLTYNEQFF. The CDR3 region has the DNA TGCGCCAGCAGCCTAAATAGCGGGCTTACCTACAATGAGCAGTTCTTC.

The chain combines TRBV11-2 with TRBJ2-3; 10 bases align to TRBD1. CDR3 length: 18 amino acids. Germline V gene sequence: CDR1 SGHAT, CDR2 FQNNGV. After removal of 4 bases from V and 6 bases from J, the junction contained 16 bases not matched to a gene. CDR3 sequence: CASSSRSTGTGDSDTQYF. The CDR3 DNA is TGTGCCAGCAGCTCCCGCTCCACCGGGACAGGGGATTCGGATACGCAGTATTTT.

The rearrangement uses TRBV4-1 and TRBJ1-3, with D uncertain. Germline-derived CDR1 and CDR2 are MGHRA and YSYEKL. Deletions cut 4 bases from V and 0 bases from J, with 10 bases between. This CDR3 region has 15 residues. CDR3 sequence: CASSPAHGSGNTIYF. CDR3 sequence (DNA): TGCGCCAGCAGCCCTGCGCACGGCTCTGGAAACACCATATATTTT.

This clone was observed a single time. The V call is TRBV2, the J call TRBJ1-4; tentative D call: TRBD1 (5 bases). This CDR3 spans 13 amino acids. From germline, CDR1 is SNHLY and CDR2 FYNNEI. V lost 5 bases and J lost 7, with 11 bases in between. The CDR3 bases are TGTGCCAGCAGTCGAGATGGGGGTGAAAAACTGTTTTTT. This codes for CASSRDGGEKLFF.

V and J are TRBV5-6 and TRBJ2-6, with D tentatively TRBD1 (6 bases). CDR1 is SGHDT, CDR2 YYEEEE, per germline. V was shortened by 4 bases and J by 4 bases, with 15 bases between the two germline ends. CDR3 length equals 16 residues. The CDR3 loop is CASSPLWTAGANVLTF. DNA for the CDR3: TGTGCCAGCAGCCCTCTATGGACAGCCGGGGCCAACGTCCTGACTTTC.

V and J are TRBV2 and TRBJ1-5, with D hard to call. The germline V and J ends were trimmed by 8 bases and 2 bases, with 13 bases remaining between them. CDR1 is SNHLY, CDR2 FYNNEI, per germline. The CDR3 totals 14 residues. CDR3 sequence: CASLSPGGNQPQHF. CDR3 sequence (DNA): TGTGCCAGCTTATCCCCGGGCGGCAATCAGCCCCAGCATTTT.

V gene TRBV5-1 combines with J gene TRBJ1-2; TRBD1 might be the D (6 bases). V dropped 0 bases and J dropped 3 bases, with 12 bases sitting between them. The germline gives CDR1 SGHRS, CDR2 YFSETQ. This CDR3 has 15 amino acids. CDR3 residues: CASSLDGGGYYGYTF. The CDR3 DNA reads TGCGCCAGCAGCTTGGATGGAGGGGGGTACTATGGCTACACCTTC.

This chain uses TRBV5-1 with TRBJ2-7; a weak D match, TRBD1 (6 bases). Germline-derived CDR1 and CDR2 are SGHRS and YFSETQ. V lost 0 bases to trimming and J lost 1 base, with 11 bases between them. The CDR3 contains 15 residues. This chain's CDR3 is CASSLAGRGSYEQYF. The CDR3 nucleotides read TGCGCCAGCAGCTTGGCCGGCAGGGGATCCTACGAGCAGTACTTC.

This sequence joins TRBV6-5 and TRBJ2-7, with TRBD1 matching 11 bases. V gave up 6 bases and J gave up 3 bases; unmatched junction bases: 7. The germline gives CDR1 MNHEY, CDR2 SVGAGI. The CDR3 extends over 15 amino acids. This CDR3 is CASSKDRGHIYEQYF. Written as DNA, the CDR3 is TGTGCCAGCAGCAAGGACAGGGGGCATATCTACGAGCAGTACTTC.

The chain employs TRBV30 and TRBJ1-2; no firm D call. This CDR3 comprises 13 residues. The V gene lost 0 bases and the J gene lost 5 bases, with 10 bases spanning the gap. The germline V gene has CDR1 GTSNPN and CDR2 SVGIG (reference sequence). CDR3 coding DNA: TGTGCCTGGAGTGTAGGTTACAGTTATGGCTACACCTTC. Translated: CAWSVGYSYGYTF.

The chain combines TRBV2 with TRBJ2-7; D is uncertain. Trimming cost V 5 bases and J 9 bases, with 14 bases left between them. The CDR3 has 12 residues. Germline values: CDR1 SNHLY, CDR2 FYNNEI. CDR3 amino acids: CASSPELVGQYF. CDR3 nucleotides: TGTGCCAGCAGTCCGGAGTTGGTAGGGCAGTACTTC.

The rearrangement uses TRBV9 and TRBJ1-6; no clear D gene. Germline V gives CDR1 SGDLS, CDR2 YYNGEE. Deletions cut 0 bases from V and 10 bases from J, with 11 bases between. There are 14 residues in the CDR3. CDR3 coding DNA: TGTGCCAGCAGCGTAGGCCGTATCGGGTCACCCCTCCACTTT. It codes for CASSVGRIGSPLHF.

The chain carries TRBV30 and TRBJ2-3; D gene uncertain. Germline assignment: CDR1 GTSNPN and CDR2 SVGIG (reference sequence). This CDR3 is 13 amino acids long. Trimming cost V 2 bases and J 5 bases, with 11 bases left between them. The CDR3 bases are TGTGCCTGGAGTACTCCTCGGGTAGATACGCAGTATTTT. Encoded protein: CAWSTPRVDTQYF.

The rearrangement links TRBV7-3 to TRBJ2-7; 8 bases match TRBD2. This CDR3 spans 14 amino acids. The V gene end was trimmed by 5 bases and the J gene end by 6 bases; junction bases not matched to a gene: 9. Germline V gene sequence: CDR1 SGHTA, CDR2 FQGTGA. Here the CDR3 reads CASSPRPGGGEQYF. The CDR3 coding sequence is TGTGCCAGCAGCCCCCGGCCCGGGGGGGGCGAGCAGTACTTC.

CDR3 bases: TGTGCCAGCAGTTTATCGGACGGTGGAAACACCATATATTTT. Translation gives CASSLSDGGNTIYF. The chain combines TRBV6-6 with TRBJ1-3; D not certain. The CDR3 spans 14 residues. Trimming left V 4 bases short and J 3 bases short, with 10 bases between. Germline values: CDR1 MNHNY, CDR2 SVGAGI (reference sequence).

In regard to this clone: The sample holds other DNA sequences that translate to the same CDR3. The J gene is TRBJ1-6, the V gene TRBV20-1; no clear D gene. Looked up from germline, CDR1 is DFQATT and CDR2 is SNEGSKA (reference sequence). V lost 5 bases, J lost 6 bases, and 5 bases lay in between. The CDR3 is 11 residues long. The CDR3 loop is CSARVNSPLHF. The CDR3 DNA reads TGCAGTGCTCGGGTTAATTCACCCCTCCACTTT.

V gene TRBV10-2 combines with J gene TRBJ1-6, with D possibly being TRBD1 (6 bases). Germline loops: CDR1 WSHSY, CDR2 SAAADI. The length of the CDR3 is 14 residues. Trimming pared 3 bases from V and 10 bases from J, leaving 13 bases between. DNA of the CDR3: TGCGCCAGCAGTGAACCAGGGGACCGGTCACCCCTCCACTTT. As protein: CASSEPGDRSPLHF.

The genes are TRBV28 and TRBJ1-1; a possible D gene is TRBD1 (5 bases). This CDR3 spans 15 amino acids. The germline gives CDR1 MDHEN, CDR2 SYDVKM. Trimming stripped 7 bases from V and 2 bases from J, with 17 bases between. The CDR3 here is CASITNRDGNTEAFF. DNA for the CDR3: TGTGCCAGCATCACGAACCGGGACGGTAACACTGAAGCTTTCTTT. The variable domain in full, completed from reference TRBV28 and TRBJ1-1, reads DVKVTQSSRYLVKRTGEKVFLECVQDMDHENMFWYRQDPGLGLRLIYFSYDVKMKEKGDIPEGYSVSREKKERFSLILESASTNQTSMYLCASITNRDGNTEAFFGQGTRLTVV.

The chain recombines TRBV7-6 with TRBJ2-5; no clear D. Germline CDR1 and CDR2: SGHVS and FNYEAQ. The CDR3 runs 13 residues. The ends were cut back, 1 base at V and 5 bases at J, with 8 bases in the middle. In DNA, the CDR3 is TGTGCCAGCAGCTTAGTTGATAGCGAGACCCAGTACTTC. Its translation is CASSLVDSETQYF.

The chain couples TRBV7-3 to TRBJ2-1; TRBD2 might be the D (6 bases). The germline gives CDR1 SGHTA, CDR2 FQGTGA. Trimming left V 1 base short and J 8 bases short, with 12 bases between. This CDR3 has 14 residues. The CDR3 DNA follows: TGTGCCAGCAGCTTAAAAGCGGGCAGGGATGAGCAGTTCTTC. Encoded protein: CASSLKAGRDEQFF.

The chain is built from TRBV14 and TRBJ1-2; weak D call: TRBD1 (5 bases). The V gene lost 4 bases and the J gene lost 8 bases, with 14 bases spanning the gap. Germline V gene lookup returns CDR1 SGHDN and CDR2 FVKESK. The CDR3 sequence is 13 residues long. The CDR3 sequence is CASSRETARGYTF. In nucleotides, the CDR3 is TGTGCCAGCAGCCGAGAGACAGCCAGAGGCTACACCTTC.

This clone appeared a single time. The sample has other DNA sequences that encode this CDR3 too. The rearrangement joins TRBV19 to TRBJ2-7; 11 nucleotides align to TRBD1. CDR1 LNHDA and CDR2 SQIVND come from the germline V gene (reference sequence). Trimming removed 4 bases from V and 4 bases from J; junction bases left unmatched: 3. The CDR3 covers 14 residues. CDR3 sequence (DNA): TGTGCCAGTAGTAGGACAGGGGGCTTATACGAGCAGTACTTC. It specifies CASSRTGGLYEQYF.

This chain connects TRBV6-5 to TRBJ1-1; D gene uncertain. The V end was cut by 3 bases, the J end by 6 bases, with 14 bases between. Germline V gene sequence: CDR1 MNHEY, CDR2 SVGAGI. This CDR3 is 14 amino acids long. CDR3: CASSYAGGRPEAFF. DNA of the CDR3: TGTGCCAGCAGTTATGCAGGAGGGCGCCCTGAAGCTTTCTTT.

This chain connects TRBV2 to TRBJ1-1; 11 nucleotides agree with TRBD1. The CDR3 consists of 16 residues. Germline trimming cut 6 bases from V and 13 bases from J; bases unmatched to any gene: 19. CDR1 and CDR2 from the germline V gene are SNHLY and FYNNEI. CDR3 loop: CASRMDRGLSLKKVFF. The DNA for the CDR3 is TGTGCCAGCAGAATGGACAGGGGGCTGTCTCTTAAGAAGGTTTTCTTT.

The chain combines TRBV19 with TRBJ2-7, with D unclear. From germline, CDR1 is LNHDA and CDR2 SQIVND (reference sequence). V was cut by 3 bases and J by 3 bases, with 6 bases left in between. The CDR3 totals 12 residues. The CDR3 here is CASSISDYEQYF. The CDR3 DNA sequence: TGTGCCAGTAGTATCAGCGACTACGAGCAGTACTTC.

In this sample, this clone turned up a few times. Other DNA variants within this sample encode the same CDR3. The chain recombines TRBV6-5 with TRBJ1-1; D unresolved. V shed 2 bases and J shed 1 base, with 5 bases lying between them. The CDR3 runs 13 residues. Germline CDR1 and CDR2: MNHEY and SVGAGI. CDR3 sequence reads: CASSYSRNTEAFF. The CDR3 DNA reads as TGTGCCAGCAGTTACAGCCGGAACACTGAAGCTTTCTTT.

The rearrangement uses TRBV28 and TRBJ2-5; the D is unclear. V was clipped by 5 bases and J by 4 bases, with 14 bases between them. The CDR3 is 14 amino acids. Germline values: CDR1 MDHEN, CDR2 SYDVKM. The CDR3 is CASSLPIGAETQYF. The CDR3 region has the DNA TGTGCCAGCAGTCTACCCATTGGAGCAGAGACCCAGTACTTC.

This clone has a single count. V and J are TRBV27 and TRBJ2-1, with D possibly matching TRBD2 (6 bases). The CDR3 has 14 residues. Germline CDR1 MNHEY, CDR2 SMNVEV (reference sequence). V lost 3 bases and J 9 bases, leaving 15 bases between the germline ends. This chain's CDR3 is CASSFKTLGGEQFF. DNA of the CDR3: TGTGCCAGCAGTTTCAAGACCCTGGGGGGTGAGCAGTTCTTC.